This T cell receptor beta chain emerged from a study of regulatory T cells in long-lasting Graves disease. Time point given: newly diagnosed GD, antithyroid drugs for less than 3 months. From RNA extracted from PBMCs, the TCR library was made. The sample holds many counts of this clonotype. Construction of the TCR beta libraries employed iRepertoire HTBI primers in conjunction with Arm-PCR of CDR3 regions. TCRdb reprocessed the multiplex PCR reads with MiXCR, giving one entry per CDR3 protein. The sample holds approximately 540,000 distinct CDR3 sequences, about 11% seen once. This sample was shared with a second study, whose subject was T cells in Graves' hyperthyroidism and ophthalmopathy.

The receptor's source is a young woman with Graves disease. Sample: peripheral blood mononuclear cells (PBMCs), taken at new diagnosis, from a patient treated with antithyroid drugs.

The CDR3 bases are TGTGCCAGCAAGTTTTCGGGGACTGAAGCTTTCTTT. Encoded protein: CASKFSGTEAFF. The J gene is TRBJ1-1, the V gene TRBV28; no clear D. In germline, CDR1 is MDHEN, CDR2 SYDVKM. Deletions cut 7 bases from V and 5 bases from J, with 11 bases between. The CDR3 extends over 12 amino acids.